Below, 8 T cell receptor beta chains from the same sample are listed, as sequenced in a study of radiotherapy plus CTLA-4 blockade in lung cancer. TCRdb's copy holds only in-frame clones and misses some; the assay was immunoSEQ multiplex PCR. This sample has about 95,000 clones, with about four fifths found just once. The material was peripheral blood, obtained from a patient treated with radiotherapy plus ipilimumab. These TCRs come from a human donor with non-small cell lung cancer who had stable disease on radiotherapy plus ipilimumab.

This rearrangement joins TRBV27 to TRBJ1-2, with 7 positions matching TRBD1. The germline gives CDR1 MNHEY, CDR2 SMNVEV (reference sequence). The CDR3 contains 15 residues. V was pared by 6 bases and J by 0 bases, with 7 bases of the junction left unmatched. DNA for the CDR3: TGTGCCAGCAGCCCCCGACAGGGTACTAACTATGGCTACACCTTC. Translation: CASSPRQGTNYGYTF.

The V gene is TRBV2, the J gene TRBJ2-5; 7 nucleotides match TRBD2. The end of the DNA fits TRBJ2-7 better, so the J call may be wrong. CDR3 size: 15 residues. The germline V gene encodes CDR1 SNHLY and CDR2 FYNNEI. The CDR3 reads CATHPSAGAQYEQYF. CDR3 DNA: TGTGCCACACACCCGTCGGCGGGAGCCCAATACGAGCAGTACTTC.

CDR3 loop: CASSVGGFLEEKLFF. In DNA form, the CDR3 reads TGTGCCAGCAGCGTAGGTGGGTTCCTCGAAGAAAAACTGTTTTTT. The rearrangement links TRBV9 to TRBJ1-4; D unresolved. V lost 0 bases and J 8 bases, leaving 14 bases between the germline ends. CDR3 size: 15 residues. Looked up from germline, CDR1 is SGDLS and CDR2 is YYNGEE. Filled out from reference TRBV9 and TRBJ1-4, the complete variable domain reads DSGVTQTPKHLITATGQRVTLRCSPRSGDLSVYWYQQSLDQGLQFLIQYYNGEERAKGNILERFSAQQFPDLHSELNLSSLELGDSALYFCASSVGGFLEEKLFFGSGTQLSVL.

The V and J genes are TRBV15 and TRBJ1-3; no firm D call. V lost 5 bases to trimming and J lost 4 bases, with 18 bases between them. CDR3 length equals 16 residues. Germline V gene sequence: CDR1 LNHNV, CDR2 YYDKDF (reference sequence). CDR3 coding DNA: TGTGCCACCAGCCGACCCGGTATTGGGAGGGGAAACACCATATATTTT. It specifies CATSRPGIGRGNTIYF. Complete variable domain (other parts from reference TRBV15 and TRBJ1-3): DAMVIQNPRYQVTQFGKPVTLSCSQTLNHNVMYWYQQKSSQAPKLLFHYYDKDFNNEADTPDNFQSRRPNTSFCFLDIRSPGLGDTAMYLCATSRPGIGRGNTIYFGEGSWLTVV.

This chain connects TRBV6-6 to TRBJ2-1; possible D gene TRBD2, 5 bases. V was pared by 7 bases and J by 9 bases, with 16 bases between. CDR1 is MNHNY, CDR2 SVGAGI, per germline (reference sequence). The CDR3 runs to 13 residues. The CDR3 region is CASNTLARGEQFF. DNA for the CDR3: TGTGCCAGCAATACTTTAGCCCGGGGTGAGCAGTTCTTC.

The CDR3: CASSGTGTSRGDTQYF. The CDR3 DNA sequence: TGTGCCAGCAGCGGTACCGGGACTAGCAGGGGAGATACGCAGTATTTT. The genes are TRBV2 and TRBJ2-3, with 9 nucleotides matching TRBD2. The CDR3 length is 16 residues. The junction had 12 bases not matched to a gene; V was cut back by 6 bases and J by 5 bases. The germline CDR1 and CDR2 sequences are SNHLY and FYNNEI. Full variable domain (missing parts from reference TRBV2 and TRBJ2-3): EPEVTQTPSHQVTQMGQEVILRCVPISNHLYFYWYRQILGQKVEFLVSFYNNEISEKSEIFDDQFSVERPDGSNFTLKIRSTKLEDSAMYFCASSGTGTSRGDTQYFGPGTRLTVL.

V usage is TRBV28 and J usage is TRBJ2-7, with D perhaps TRBD1 or TRBD2 (6 bases each). V was cut by 7 bases and J by 4 bases, with 14 bases left in between. There are 13 residues in the CDR3. CDR1 and CDR2 from the germline V gene are MDHEN and SYDVKM. CDR3 sequence: CASTPGGQYEQYF. For the CDR3, the DNA is TGTGCCAGCACCCCCGGGGGCCAGTACGAGCAGTACTTC.

The chain combines TRBV30 with TRBJ1-3; D unresolved. The V gene lost 2 bases and the J gene lost 6 bases, with 11 bases spanning the gap. The V gene's germline CDR1 is GTSNPN and CDR2 SVGIG (reference sequence). CDR3 size: 13 residues. The CDR3 DNA follows: TGTGCCTGGAGTAGGCGAAGGGAAAACACCATATATTTT. Protein product: CAWSRRRENTIYF. The full variable domain, completed using reference TRBV30 and TRBJ1-3, is SQTIHQWPATLVQPVGSPLSLECTVEGTSNPNLYWYRQAAGRGLQLLFYSVGIGQISSEVPQNLSASRPQDRQFILSSKKLLLSDSGFYLCAWSRRRENTIYFGEGSWLTVV.